This T cell receptor (beta chain) was identified during a study of T cells after yellow fever vaccination. Across the study: Libraries from low-cell-number fractions were prepared with the SMART-Seq v4 Ultra Low Input RNA kit. Study results and limitations: It was the secondary response that reached its peak faster, day 5 versus 15, but it was weaker. Contamination of FACS-sorted repertoires by abundant clonotypes from the bulk population could occur.

This clonotype occurred a few times. The antigen remains undetermined. 5'RACE template switching added a universal primer site and UMIs to TCR cDNA. A single record per CDR3 protein comes from TCRdb applying MiXCR to the 5' RACE reads. Among under 600,000 distinct CDR3 sequences listed, 20% to 25% were seen once. The TCR was taken from a man between 18 and 35 years old who received the YFV17D yellow fever vaccine. The material was PBMCs, obtained approximately 22 days after the first yellow fever vaccination.

CDR3: CATSDASGGAGVETQYF. Written as DNA, the CDR3 is TGTGCCACCAGTGATGCTAGCGGGGGGGCCGGGGTAGAGACCCAGTACTTC. The chain couples TRBV24-1 to TRBJ2-5; TRBD2 agrees at 12 bases. The CDR3 runs 17 residues. The V and J ends lost 3 bases and 4 bases, in that order; junction bases with no gene match: 8. Germline V CDR1 and CDR2: KGHDR, SFDVKD.